Given below is one TCR beta chain in context. It lacks a known antigen. No much larger clone exists at a distance of one base, and base qualities are not known. This entry is derived from a study of tumor-infiltrating lymphocytes in localized non-small cell lung cancer (dated by TCRdb to the early 2020s). Context from the whole study: Several histologies were represented in the cohort, which also included both smokers and never-smokers as well as patients whose samples were collected after neoadjuvant chemotherapy. Each patient provided resected tumor tissue plus uninvolved lung tissue from the same patient, with the uninvolved lung tissue described as non-adjacent to the tumor. The same patients underwent several integrated assays, with TCR sequencing performed together with flow cytometry, multiplex immunofluorescence, RNA-seq, exome sequencing and proteomics. In total, the ICON cohort was made up of over a hundred surgical patients who had localized non-small cell lung cancer and whose tumors were resected. For under 65 patients, immunoSEQ T-cell fraction was compared between paired tumor and uninvolved lung. Beyond this particular receptor, the publication reports: Because assay coverage varied across patients depending on available tissue quantity, TCR sequencing was performed for only a subset of the cohort. TCRbeta sequencing supported higher T cell infiltration in tumors than in uninvolved lung tissue, consistent with immunofluorescence CD3 counts. Different pieces of the same tissue were used for different assays, so technical variation could not be separated from intratumor heterogeneity. TCR-derived T-cell fraction did not differ between the flow cytometry-defined immunotypes IM1 (good prognosis) and IM2 (poor prognosis).

Reading the germline V gene gives CDR1 LGHNA and CDR2 YSLEER. The CDR3 sequence holds 13 residues, the cysteine and phenylalanine included. Kept here is only the CDR3 DNA, which spans 39 bases and is read in frame from base 1. Compared with germline, V lacks 6 bases and J lacks 4 bases; bases without a gene match: 1. The T-cell fraction in tumor and uninvolved lung tissue was provided by TCR sequencing with the immunoSEQ assay. Under the source paper's analysis protocol: To analyze survival, patients were divided into a high T-cell fraction group (upper tertile) and a low T-cell fraction group (lower two tertiles), and the two groups were compared using a log-rank test. A signed-rank test was used to test paired tumor versus uninvolved lung differences in T-cell fraction. TCRdb obtained this table from immuneACCESS and retained in-frame rearrangements with V and J assigned. These tables miss some clones; where compared with another copy, unresolved V genes account for less than half of the shortfall, and the remainder is unexplained. V, J and clone size are taken as reported in that table, and D and trimming were inferred from the DNA itself. The sample table shows 13,000 or so clones, and 68% are seen once. About a tenth of the sample rests with the top ten.

ICON enrollment began in early 2016, and the last patient was enrolled in 2018. In a subcohort of 65 to 85 patients, fresh tumor and matched uninvolved tissue were collected for in-depth immune analyses, with TCR sequencing among those analyses. DNA isolated from bulk tissue, without cell sorting, was used for TCR sequencing. Rearrangement joined TRBV4-3 to TRBJ2-2, and 8 bases in between align with TRBD1. The sequenced material came from uninvolved lung tissue not adjacent to the tumor. The receptor was isolated from a human donor with non-small cell lung cancer. The bases read TGCGCCAGCAGAGACAGGGGCACCGGGGAGCTGTTTTTT. The encoded protein is CASRDRGTGELFF.